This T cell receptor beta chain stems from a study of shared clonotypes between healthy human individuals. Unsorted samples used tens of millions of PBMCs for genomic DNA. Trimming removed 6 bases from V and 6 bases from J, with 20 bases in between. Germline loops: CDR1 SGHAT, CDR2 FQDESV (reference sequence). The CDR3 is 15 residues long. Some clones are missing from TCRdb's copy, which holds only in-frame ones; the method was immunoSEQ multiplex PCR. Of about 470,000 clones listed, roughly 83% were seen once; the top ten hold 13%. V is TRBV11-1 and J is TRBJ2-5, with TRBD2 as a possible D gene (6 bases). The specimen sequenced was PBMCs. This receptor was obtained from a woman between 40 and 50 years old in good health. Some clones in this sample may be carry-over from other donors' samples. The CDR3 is CASRSRGMGEQTQYF. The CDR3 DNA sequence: TGTGCCAGCAGGTCCCGGGGGATGGGAGAGCAGACCCAGTACTTC.